These 26 T cell receptor beta chains were sequenced from one sample in a study of cytomegalovirus exposure and HLA in healthy donors. The PCR ran on 60 Vbeta and 13 Jbeta primers. The data were produced by immunoSEQ multiplex PCR, yet TCRdb's version contains in-frame clones alone and is incomplete. The data hold approximately 76,000 clones, with 79% observed a single time. Sequenced: PBMCs. These receptors all come from a man aged 25-45 years in good health and CMV-seronegative.

The genes are TRBV5-1 and TRBJ2-2, with no clear D. With 0 bases removed from V and 7 bases from J, the gap between germline ends came to 13 bases. Per germline, CDR1 SGHRS and CDR2 YFSETQ. The CDR3 runs to 15 residues. This CDR3 is CASSLAPDTGGELFF. DNA for the CDR3: TGCGCCAGCAGCTTGGCCCCAGACACCGGCGGGGAGCTGTTTTTT. Using reference TRBV5-1 and TRBJ2-2 for the parts outside the CDR3, the full variable domain is KAGVTQTPRYLIKTRGQQVTLSCSPISGHRSVSWYQQTPGQGLQFLFEYFSETQRNKGNFPGRFSGRQFSNSRSEMNVSTLELGDSALYLCASSLAPDTGGELFFGEGSRLTVL.

About this clone: At one end, the junction sequence differs from germline, possibly due to a read error. The rearrangement joins TRBV29-1 to TRBJ2-7, with D possibly TRBD2 on 6 matching bases. Per the germline V gene, CDR1 is SQVTM and CDR2 is ANQGSEA. This CDR3 has 12 amino acids. CDR3 protein: CSAESGHYEQYF. The CDR3, as DNA: TGCAGCGCTGAAAGCGGGCATTACGAGCAGTACTTC.

V gene TRBV7-9 combines with J gene TRBJ1-2; D remains unclear. Germline CDR1 SEHNR, CDR2 FQNEAQ (reference sequence). This CDR3 has 14 amino acids. Trimming left V 5 bases short and J 4 bases short, with 14 bases between. The CDR3 bases are TGTGCCAGCAGCCAAGAAGACTCCGGCTATGGCTACACCTTC. It codes for CASSQEDSGYGYTF. The entire variable domain, with the rest obtained from reference TRBV7-9 and TRBJ1-2, is as follows: DTGVSQNPRHKITKRGQNVTFRCDPISEHNRLYWYRQTLGQGPEFLTYFQNEAQLEKSRLLSDRFSAERPKGSFSTLEIQRTEQGDSAMYLCASSQEDSGYGYTFGSGTRLTVV.

This chain connects TRBV6-5 to TRBJ2-1; maybe TRBD1 (6 bases). This CDR3 spans 16 amino acids. The germline CDR1 and CDR2 sequences are MNHEY and SVGAGI. V lost 1 base, J lost 8 bases, and 18 bases lay in between. DNA for the CDR3: TGTGCCAGCAGTTACTGGCCACAGGGAGTTTCCGATGAGCAGTTCTTC. It yields the protein CASSYWPQGVSDEQFF.

This chain uses TRBV16 with TRBJ2-3; 7 nucleotides agree with TRBD2. This CDR3 has 16 amino acids. Germline-derived CDR1 and CDR2 are KGHSY and FQNENV. V was pared by 3 bases and J by 1 base, with 7 bases of the junction left unmatched. The CDR3 coding sequence is TGTGCCAGCAGCCAGCTACGAAGCGGGGGCACAGATACGCAGTATTTT. It translates to CASSQLRSGGTDTQYF.

V gene TRBV7-2 combines with J gene TRBJ2-1; 7 bases are a match to TRBD1. There are 16 residues in the CDR3. V shed 0 bases and J 1 base; nucleotides not matched to a gene: 3. CDR1 is SGHTA and CDR2 is FQGNSA in the germline V gene. CDR3 sequence (DNA): TGTGCCAGCAGCTTAGCCCGACAGGGTTCCTACAATGAGCAGTTCTTC. Translated, it gives CASSLARQGSYNEQFF. Based on the CDR3 plus reference TRBV7-2 and TRBJ2-1, the full variable domain is GAGVSQSPSNKVTEKGKDVELRCDPISGHTALYWYRQSLGQGLEFLIYFQGNSAPDKSGLPSDRFSAERTGGSVSTLTIQRTQQEDSAVYLCASSLARQGSYNEQFFGPGTRLTVL.

J is TRBJ1-6 and V is TRBV30; the D is unclear. This CDR3 comprises 11 residues. Germline loops: CDR1 GTSNPN, CDR2 SVGIG (reference sequence). V shed 4 bases and J shed 6 bases, with 4 bases lying between them. CDR3: CAWNLNSPLHF. The CDR3 nucleotides are TGTGCCTGGAATCTTAATTCACCCCTCCACTTT.

The CDR3 region has the DNA TGTGCCTGGAGTGTCAGTCCCAATGAAAAACTGTTTTTT. Its translation: CAWSVSPNEKLFF. J is TRBJ1-4 and V is TRBV30; no reliable D call. The V end lost 0 bases, the J end lost 5 bases, and 7 bases lay between the germline ends. This CDR3 has 13 amino acids. The V gene's germline CDR1 is GTSNPN and CDR2 SVGIG (reference sequence).

In this sample, this clone turned up once. The rearrangement links TRBV6-1 to TRBJ2-7; 7 positions agree with TRBD1. There are 14 residues in the CDR3. V trimming: 7 bases; J trimming: 0 bases; junction bases outside the gene matches: 6. Germline V CDR1 and CDR2: MNHNS, SASEGT. The CDR3 loop reads CASKPRQGSYEQYF. The CDR3 coding sequence is TGTGCCAGCAAGCCGAGACAGGGCTCCTACGAGCAGTACTTC.

The rearrangement uses TRBV19 and TRBJ2-7; D remains unclear. Trimming removed 3 bases from V and 0 bases from J, with 9 bases in between. The CDR3 covers 14 residues. Germline-derived CDR1 and CDR2 are LNHDA and SQIVND (reference sequence). The CDR3 region has the DNA TGTGCCAGTAGTATGATGGCCAGCTCCTACGAGCAGTACTTC. Its translation: CASSMMASSYEQYF.

Regarding this clone: The same CDR3 can be traced to other DNA sequences in this sample. The chain joins TRBV7-2 to TRBJ2-1; D remains ambiguous. CDR3 length: 11 amino acids. Germline V gene data show CDR1 as SGHTA and CDR2 as FQGNSA. V lost 5 bases to trimming and J lost 6 bases, with 5 bases between them. The CDR3 spells CASSLLNEQFF. In nucleotides, the CDR3 is TGTGCCAGCAGCCTTCTCAATGAGCAGTTCTTC.

This chain connects TRBV5-6 to TRBJ1-3; the D gene is possibly TRBD1 (6 bases). V dropped 4 bases and J dropped 0 bases, with 20 bases sitting between them. The germline V gene has CDR1 SGHDT and CDR2 YYEEEE. CDR3 length equals 18 residues. CDR3 sequence: CASSQLAGGLSSGNTIYF. The CDR3 DNA is TGTGCCAGCAGCCAATTGGCGGGGGGCTTGAGCTCTGGAAACACCATATATTTT.

This clone was observed a handful of times. The chain couples TRBV7-2 to TRBJ2-7, with D perhaps matching TRBD1 (6 bases). The V gene's germline CDR1 is SGHTA and CDR2 FQGNSA. CDR3 size: 15 residues. V was shortened by 7 bases and J by 3 bases, with 19 bases between the two germline ends. The CDR3 region has the DNA TGTGCCAGCACCCAAGGGGGATCAGCTGGCTACGAGCAGTACTTC. It yields the protein CASTQGGSAGYEQYF.

The V call is TRBV5-5, the J call TRBJ1-2, with 9 bases lining up with TRBD1. Unmatched junction bases numbered 5, after V lost 4 bases and J lost 7 bases. The germline V gene has CDR1 SGHKS and CDR2 YYEKEE (reference sequence). This CDR3 is built from 13 residues. For the CDR3, the DNA is TGTGCCAGCAGCCGGACAGGGGATGGTGGCTACACCTTC. Its translation is CASSRTGDGGYTF. Together with reference TRBV5-5 and TRBJ1-2, the CDR3 gives the full variable domain: DAGVTQSPTHLIKTRGQQVTLRCSPISGHKSVSWYQQVLGQGPQFIFQYYEKEERGRGNFPDRFSARQFPNYSSELNVNALLLGDSALYLCASSRTGDGGYTFGSGTRLTVV.

The chain employs TRBV6-5 and TRBJ2-2; tentative D call: TRBD1 (5 bases). Germline V lookup: CDR1 MNHEY, CDR2 SVGAGI. V was pared by 5 bases and J by 1 base, with 8 bases between. This CDR3 region has 14 residues. The CDR3 region is CASSRQRNTGELFF. The DNA of the CDR3 is TGTGCCAGCAGTCGACAGAGGAACACCGGGGAGCTGTTTTTT.

The rearrangement uses TRBV7-9 and TRBJ2-3, with 7 bases aligning to TRBD2. Germline assignment: CDR1 SEHNR and CDR2 FQNEAQ (reference sequence). V trimming: 1 base; J trimming: 2 bases; junction bases outside the gene matches: 3. The CDR3 is made up of 15 amino acids. The CDR3 sequence is CASSLVGGDTDTQYF. The CDR3 nucleotides are TGTGCCAGCAGCTTAGTGGGGGGGGACACAGATACGCAGTATTTT.

This clone was observed once. V usage is TRBV4-3 and J usage is TRBJ2-3, with D tentatively TRBD2 (6 bases). The CDR3 runs to 14 residues. The V end was cut by 4 bases, the J end by 4 bases, with 12 bases between. The germline gives CDR1 LGHNA, CDR2 YSLEER. CDR3 sequence reads: CASSRLGPPDTQYF. CDR3 in DNA: TGCGCCAGCAGCCGACTAGGTCCCCCAGATACGCAGTATTTT.

This clone was counted once. The rearrangement joins TRBV6-6 to TRBJ2-7, with a tentative D call TRBD1 (6 bases). From germline, CDR1 is MNHNY and CDR2 SVGAGI (reference sequence). Trimming pared 5 bases from V and 4 bases from J, leaving 12 bases between. The CDR3 is 13 residues long. The CDR3 here is CASSKGRGYEQYF. In DNA, the CDR3 is TGTGCCAGCAGTAAGGGCAGGGGATACGAGCAGTACTTC.

This clone was counted a single time. In nucleotides, the CDR3 is TGTGCCAGCTCACCAGAGGGACAGACCAAAAACATTCAGTACTTC. Protein product: CASSPEGQTKNIQYF. The V and J genes are TRBV18 and TRBJ2-4; 7 bases match TRBD1. Germline V gene data show CDR1 as KGHSH and CDR2 as LQKENI. With V trimmed by 2 bases and J by 2 bases, 3 bases remained unmatched. This CDR3 has 15 residues.

The chain links TRBV25-1 to TRBJ2-7, with 9 positions matching TRBD2. The CDR3 has 16 residues. V gave up 2 bases and J gave up 1 base; unmatched junction bases: 6. Germline assignment: CDR1 MGHDK and CDR2 SYGVNS. The CDR3 protein is CASSEGPGLASYEQYF. The CDR3 DNA sequence: TGTGCCAGCAGTGAAGGTCCGGGACTAGCATCCTACGAGCAGTACTTC.

The chain combines TRBV9 with TRBJ2-5; the D gene is possibly TRBD1 (6 bases). The V and J ends lost 0 bases and 5 bases respectively, with 14 bases between them. The CDR3 consists of 15 residues. CDR1 is SGDLS, CDR2 YYNGEE, per germline. CDR3 amino acids: CASSVALGGRETQYF. The CDR3 DNA is TGTGCCAGCAGCGTAGCCTTAGGGGGAAGGGAGACCCAGTACTTC.

The genes are TRBV7-2 and TRBJ2-7, with 8 bases that match TRBD1. The CDR3 sequence is 18 residues long. Unmatched junction bases numbered 12, after V lost 2 bases and J lost 0 bases. In germline, CDR1 is SGHTA, CDR2 FQGNSA. CDR3 DNA: TGTGCCAGCAGCTTAAATAAACAGGGGGGCCGCAGCTCCTACGAGCAGTACTTC. Its translation is CASSLNKQGGRSSYEQYF. Complete variable domain (other parts from reference TRBV7-2 and TRBJ2-7): GAGVSQSPSNKVTEKGKDVELRCDPISGHTALYWYRQSLGQGLEFLIYFQGNSAPDKSGLPSDRFSAERTGGSVSTLTIQRTQQEDSAVYLCASSLNKQGGRSSYEQYFGPGTRLTVT.

This clone was seen a handful of times. CDR3 coding DNA: TGTGCCACAAGGACAGATAGCAATCAGCCCCAGCATTTT. Its protein is CATRTDSNQPQHF. The genes are TRBV10-3 and TRBJ1-5; perhaps TRBD1 as D (6 bases). CDR1 and CDR2 from the germline V gene are ENHRY and SYGVKD. Trimming removed 10 bases from V and 0 bases from J, with 10 bases in between. This CDR3 region has 13 residues.

The CDR3 sequence is CASRERISNQPQHF. The CDR3 nucleotides are TGTGCCAGCAGAGAGAGAATTAGCAATCAGCCCCAGCATTTT. This rearrangement joins TRBV2 to TRBJ1-5; D ambiguous. The CDR3 sequence is 14 residues long. Trimming shortened V by 6 bases and J by 0 bases, and 9 bases separated the two germline ends. CDR1 is SNHLY and CDR2 is FYNNEI in the germline V gene.

A few counts support this clone. The CDR3 loop reads CASSLFLGGNGSPLHF. The DNA for the CDR3 is TGTGCCAGCAGCTTATTCCTCGGGGGTAACGGATCACCCCTCCACTTT. The chain employs TRBV11-2 and TRBJ1-6; D possibly corresponds to TRBD1 (5 bases). This CDR3 contains 16 residues. Trimming cost V 2 bases and J 10 bases, with 18 bases left between them. Looked up from germline, CDR1 is SGHAT and CDR2 is FQNNGV.

J is TRBJ2-7 and V is TRBV4-3; TRBD2 aligns across 7 bases. Germline-derived CDR1 and CDR2 are LGHNA and YSLEER. The CDR3 totals 14 residues. V dropped 4 bases and J dropped 0; count of bases not matched to a gene: 3. CDR3 DNA sequence: TGCGCCAGCAGCCCGACTAGCAGCTCCTACGAGCAGTACTTC. Residues: CASSPTSSSYEQYF.